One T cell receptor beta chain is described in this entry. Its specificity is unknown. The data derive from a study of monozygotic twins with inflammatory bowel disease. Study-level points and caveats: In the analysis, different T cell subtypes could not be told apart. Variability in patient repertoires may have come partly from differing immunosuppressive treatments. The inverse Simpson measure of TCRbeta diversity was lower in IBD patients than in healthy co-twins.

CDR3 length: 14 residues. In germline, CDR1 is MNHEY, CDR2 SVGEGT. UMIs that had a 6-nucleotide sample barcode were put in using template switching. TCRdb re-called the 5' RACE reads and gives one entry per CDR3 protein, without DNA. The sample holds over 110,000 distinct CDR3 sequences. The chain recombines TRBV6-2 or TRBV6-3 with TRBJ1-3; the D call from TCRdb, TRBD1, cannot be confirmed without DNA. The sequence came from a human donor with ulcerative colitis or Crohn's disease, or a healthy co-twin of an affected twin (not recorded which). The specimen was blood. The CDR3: CASSTGVSGNTIYF.